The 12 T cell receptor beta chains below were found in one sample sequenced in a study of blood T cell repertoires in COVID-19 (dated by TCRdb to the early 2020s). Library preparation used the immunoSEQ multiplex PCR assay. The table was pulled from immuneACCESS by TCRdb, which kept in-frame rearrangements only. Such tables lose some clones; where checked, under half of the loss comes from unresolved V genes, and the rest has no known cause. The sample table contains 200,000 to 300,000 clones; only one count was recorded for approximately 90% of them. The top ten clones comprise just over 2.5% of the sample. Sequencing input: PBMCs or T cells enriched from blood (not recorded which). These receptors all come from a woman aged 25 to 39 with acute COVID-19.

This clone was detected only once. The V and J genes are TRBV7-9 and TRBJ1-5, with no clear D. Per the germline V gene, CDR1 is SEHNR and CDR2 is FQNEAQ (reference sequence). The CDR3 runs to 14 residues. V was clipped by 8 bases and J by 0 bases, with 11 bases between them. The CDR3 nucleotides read TGTGCCAGCGGCCCAACATATAGCAATCAGCCCCAGCATTTT. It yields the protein CASGPTYSNQPQHF. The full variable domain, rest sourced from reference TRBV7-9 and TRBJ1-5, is DTGVSQNPRHKITKRGQNVTFRCDPISEHNRLYWYRQTLGQGPEFLTYFQNEAQLEKSRLLSDRFSAERPKGSFSTLEIQRTEQGDSAMYLCASGPTYSNQPQHFGDGTRLSIL.

The CDR3 loop is CASTGGADEQYF. The CDR3, as DNA: TGTGCCAGCACTGGGGGGGCCGACGAGCAGTACTTC. V usage is TRBV2 and J usage is TRBJ2-7; TRBD2 might be the D (7 bases). The CDR3 is 12 residues long. From germline, CDR1 is SNHLY and CDR2 FYNNEI. V lost 7 bases and J 5 bases, leaving 12 bases between the germline ends.

The CDR3 DNA reads as TGTGCCAGCAGCCTGGGACAGAACACTGAAGCTTTCTTT. The encoded protein is CASSLGQNTEAFF. The V gene is TRBV6-2 or TRBV6-3, the J gene TRBJ1-1; tentative D call: TRBD1 (6 bases). In germline, CDR1 is MNHEY, CDR2 SVGEGT. The CDR3 totals 13 residues. V was cut by 6 bases and J by 1 base, with 9 bases left in between.

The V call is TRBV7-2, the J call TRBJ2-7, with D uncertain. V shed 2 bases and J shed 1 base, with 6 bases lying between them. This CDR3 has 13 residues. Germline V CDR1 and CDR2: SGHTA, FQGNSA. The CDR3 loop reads CASSLRRSYEQYF. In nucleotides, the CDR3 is TGTGCCAGCAGCTTAAGGCGGTCCTACGAGCAGTACTTC.

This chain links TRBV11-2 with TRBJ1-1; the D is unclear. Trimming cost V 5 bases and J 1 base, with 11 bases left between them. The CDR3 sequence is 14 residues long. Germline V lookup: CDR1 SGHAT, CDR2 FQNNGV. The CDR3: CASSPDSENTEAFF. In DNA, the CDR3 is TGTGCCAGCAGCCCGGACTCTGAGAACACTGAAGCTTTCTTT.

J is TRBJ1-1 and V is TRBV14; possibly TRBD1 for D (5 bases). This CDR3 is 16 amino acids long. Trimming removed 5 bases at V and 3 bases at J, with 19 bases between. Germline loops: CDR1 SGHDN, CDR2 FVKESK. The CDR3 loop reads CASSRWGLRRDTEAFF. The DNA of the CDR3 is TGTGCCAGCAGCAGGTGGGGCCTCCGTAGGGACACTGAAGCTTTCTTT.

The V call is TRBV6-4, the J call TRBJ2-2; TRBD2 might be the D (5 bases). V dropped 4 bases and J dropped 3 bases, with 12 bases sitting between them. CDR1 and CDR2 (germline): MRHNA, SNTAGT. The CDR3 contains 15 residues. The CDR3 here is CASSVNSGDTGELFF. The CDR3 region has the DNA TGTGCCAGCAGTGTAAACAGCGGTGACACCGGGGAGCTGTTTTTT.

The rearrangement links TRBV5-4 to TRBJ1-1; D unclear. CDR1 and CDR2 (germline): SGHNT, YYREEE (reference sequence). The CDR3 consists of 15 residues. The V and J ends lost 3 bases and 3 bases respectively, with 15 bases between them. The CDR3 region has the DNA TGTGCCAGCAGCTCTGACCCGCAAGGAGACACTGAAGCTTTCTTT. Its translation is CASSSDPQGDTEAFF.

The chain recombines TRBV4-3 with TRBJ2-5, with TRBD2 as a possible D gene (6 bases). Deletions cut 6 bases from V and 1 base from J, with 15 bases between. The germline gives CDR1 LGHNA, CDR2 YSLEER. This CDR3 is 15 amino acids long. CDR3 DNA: TGCGCCAGCAGTCAGCTACTAGCCCCCCAAGAGACCCAGTACTTC. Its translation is CASSQLLAPQETQYF.

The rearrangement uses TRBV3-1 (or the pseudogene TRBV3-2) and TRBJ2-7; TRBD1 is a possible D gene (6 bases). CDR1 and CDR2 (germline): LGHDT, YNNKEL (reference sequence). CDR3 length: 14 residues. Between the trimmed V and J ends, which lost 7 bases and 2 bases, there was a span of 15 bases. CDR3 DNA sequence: TGTGCCAGCAATGCGGGCAGGGGACCCTACGAGCAGTACTTC. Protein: CASNAGRGPYEQYF.

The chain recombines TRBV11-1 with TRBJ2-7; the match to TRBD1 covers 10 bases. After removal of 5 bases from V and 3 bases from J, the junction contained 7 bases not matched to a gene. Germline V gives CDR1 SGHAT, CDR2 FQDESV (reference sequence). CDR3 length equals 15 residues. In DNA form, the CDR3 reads TGTGCCAGCAGCCCCGGGACAGGGGCTAACTACGAGCAGTACTTC. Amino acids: CASSPGTGANYEQYF.

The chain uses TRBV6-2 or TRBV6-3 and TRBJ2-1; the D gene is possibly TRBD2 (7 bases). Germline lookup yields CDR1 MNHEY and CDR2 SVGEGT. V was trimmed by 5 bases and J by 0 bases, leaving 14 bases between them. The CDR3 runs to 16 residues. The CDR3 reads CASSIRGASSYNEQFF. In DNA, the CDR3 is TGTGCCAGCAGTATACGGGGGGCGAGCTCCTACAATGAGCAGTTCTTC.